A selection of T cell receptor beta chains follows, all from one sample in a study of blood T cell repertoires in COVID-19. Some clones are missing from TCRdb's copy, which holds only in-frame ones; the method was immunoSEQ multiplex PCR. The table lists about 190,000 clones, under 90% of them singletons, with about 6.7% in the top ten. Sequencing was carried out using peripheral blood. Receptors originate from a man aged 35 to 55 with acute or convalescent COVID-19. The CDR3 runs from the conserved cysteine through the conserved F or W. The D gene is left open where the match is weak. Clone size, where shown, is once, few, many, or a class for clones that have expanded.

>TRBV6-5|TRBJ2-3|.|TRBD2
TGTGCCAGCAGGACTAGCGGGGGTCAGGCAGATACGCAGTATTTT
CASRTSGGQADTQYF
>TRBV10-3|TRBJ1-2|once|.
TGTGCCATCAGGGGGGCCGCTTCGCCTTATGGCTACACCTTC
CAIRGAASPYGYTF
>TRBV4-3|TRBJ1-3|.|TRBD1
TGCGCCAGCAGCCTGCTTCCCGCAGGGGGCTCTGGAAACACCATATATTTT
CASSLLPAGGSGNTIYF
>TRBV5-8|TRBJ2-7|.|TRBD1
TGTGCCAGCAGCTTGGTCCTCCGGACAGGGAGGTCCTACGAGCAGTACTTC
CASSLVLRTGRSYEQYF
>TRBV19|TRBJ1-2|few|.
TGTGCCAGTAGTGCCGACCTACAGGGTGGCTATGGCTACACCTTC
CASSADLQGGYGYTF
>TRBV7-2|TRBJ1-1|once|TRBD1
TGTGCCAGCAGCTTTAGAGGGACAGGGAACACTGAAGCTTTCTTT
CASSFRGTGNTEAFF
>TRBV6-5|TRBJ1-2|.|.
TGTGCCAGCAGACAATCTGGACAGAGCTATGGCTACACCTTC
CASRQSGQSYGYTF
>TRBV19|TRBJ2-1|.|TRBD2
TGTGCCAGTAGTATGAGCAGTAGCGGGGGGGTTTACAATGAGCAGTTCTTC
CASSMSSSGGVYNEQFF
>TRBV7-3|TRBJ1-3|.|TRBD1
TGTGCCAGCAGCTCCGGGACAGGGAACACCATATATTTT
CASSSGTGNTIYF
>TRBV28|TRBJ2-7|.|TRBD1
TGTGCCAGCAGCCCCGACAGGGACGTCTCCTACGAGCAGTACTTC
CASSPDRDVSYEQYF
>TRBV30|TRBJ2-7|once|TRBD2
TGTGCCTGGAGTTCTAGCGGGGTTCCCTACGAGCAGTACTTC
CAWSSSGVPYEQYF
>TRBV5-5|TRBJ2-3|.|TRBD2
TGTGCCAGCAGCTTGTTGGCTAGCGGGGGGCATAGCACAGATACGCAGTATTTT
CASSLLASGGHSTDTQYF
>TRBV18|TRBJ2-2|.|TRBD1
TGTGCCAGCTCATCCTCGACAGGGTTCACCGGGGAGCTGTTTTTT
CASSSSTGFTGELFF
>TRBV6-5|TRBJ1-1|.|TRBD1
TGTGCCAGCAGTTTGGACAGGGTCTACACTGAAGCTTTCTTT
CASSLDRVYTEAFF
>TRBV3-1/TRBV3-2|TRBJ2-3|.|TRBD2
TGTGCCAGCAGCCAGGGGACTAGCCCAGCGGATACGCAGTATTTT
CASSQGTSPADTQYF
>TRBV3-1/TRBV3-2|TRBJ1-4|.|.
TGTGCCAGCAGCCAAGATCAGACAGTAGCTAATGAAAAACTGTTTTTT
CASSQDQTVANEKLFF
>TRBV6-5|TRBJ1-4|.|.
TGTGCCAGCAGCGCGTACAGGGCCTCTAATGAAAAACTGTTTTTT
CASSAYRASNEKLFF
>TRBV5-4|TRBJ1-1|.|.
TGTGCCAGCAGCCCAGGAGGGGGGGGCGTCCAGTACATGAACACTGAAGCTTTCTTT
CASSPGGGGVQYMNTEAFF
>TRBV2|TRBJ2-1|.|.
TGTGCCAGCAGTGAAGTGGGGGGGCCCTACAATGAGCAGTTCTTC
CASSEVGGPYNEQFF
>TRBV9|TRBJ1-1|.|.
TGTGCCAGCAGCGTAAGCCCCGCCTTGAACACTGAAGCTTTCTTT
CASSVSPALNTEAFF
>TRBV7-9|TRBJ2-7|.|.
TGTGCCAGCAGCTTGGAGGGAGCCTACGAGCAGTACTTC
CASSLEGAYEQYF
>TRBV2|TRBJ2-5|.|TRBD1
TGTGCCAGCAGTAGGGACAGAAGCCAAGAGACCCAGTACTTC
CASSRDRSQETQYF
>TRBV7-9|TRBJ1-5|.|TRBD1
TGTGCCAGCAGCCCGGGGGGGACAGCGACAAATCAGCCCCAGCATTTT
CASSPGGTATNQPQHF
>TRBV12-3/TRBV12-4|TRBJ1-1|.|.
TGTGCCAGCATACTCAGGGTTGGCACTGAAGCTTTCTTT
CASILRVGTEAFF
>TRBV5-1|TRBJ1-2|.|TRBD1
TGCGCCAGCAGCTTGGAAACCGGGACAGAGGCTTATGGCTACACCTTC
CASSLETGTEAYGYTF
>TRBV27|TRBJ1-1|.|TRBD1
TGTGCCAGTCGACAGGGGAACACTGAAGCTTTCTTT
CASRQGNTEAFF
>TRBV24-1|TRBJ2-5|.|.
TGTGCCACCAGTGGGAGAAGGTGGGAGACCCAGTACTTC
CATSGRRWETQYF
>TRBV7-2|TRBJ2-7|.|TRBD1
TGTGCCAGCAGCTTGGACAGGTCCTACGAGCAGTACTTC
CASSLDRSYEQYF
>TRBV9|TRBJ2-1|.|TRBD1
TGTGCCAGCAGCAGTCACAGGGGCGGCGGGCAGTTCTTC
CASSSHRGGGQFF
>TRBV30|TRBJ1-4|few|.
TGTGCCTGGAGTGTTGGGAGGGACATTAATGAAAAACTGTTTTTT
CAWSVGRDINEKLFF
>TRBV7-2|TRBJ2-3|.|TRBD2
TGTGCCAGCAGCTTGCGGGGGACCAGCACAGATACGCAGTATTTT
CASSLRGTSTDTQYF
>TRBV11-2|TRBJ2-7|.|TRBD1
TGTGCCAGCAGCCCCCGGGACAGCTCCTACGAGCAGTACTTC
CASSPRDSSYEQYF
>TRBV5-6|TRBJ2-5|.|TRBD2
TGTGCCAGCAGCTTATTACAGCGGGGGGCCCCATGGACCCAGTACTTC
CASSLLQRGAPWTQYF
>TRBV6-5|TRBJ2-1|.|.
TGTGCCAGCAGAATGCTCGATAACACTGAGCAGTTCTTC
CASRMLDNTEQFF
>TRBV15|TRBJ2-7|.|TRBD1
TGTGCCACCAGCAGAGGGGGACAGGGGGCGGCCGAGCAGTACTTC
CATSRGGQGAAEQYF
>TRBV6-2/TRBV6-3|TRBJ1-2|.|TRBD1
TGTGCCAGCAGTTTCGGGGACAGGGCTGATGGCTACACCTTC
CASSFGDRADGYTF
>TRBV18|TRBJ2-2|once|.
TGTGCCAGCTCACGACTAGCGAACACCGGGGAGCTGTTTTTT
CASSRLANTGELFF
>TRBV5-1|TRBJ2-7|.|TRBD1
TGCGCCAGCAGCCGCGGGACAGGGAATTCCAACGAGCAGTACTTC
CASSRGTGNSNEQYF
>TRBV2|TRBJ1-4|.|TRBD1
TGTGCCAGCAGCATGGACAGGGTTTCGACTAATGAAAAACTGTTTTTT
CASSMDRVSTNEKLFF
>TRBV3-1/TRBV3-2|TRBJ1-2|.|.
TGTGCCAGCAGCCAACTCGATCGGGGCTACACCTTC
CASSQLDRGYTF